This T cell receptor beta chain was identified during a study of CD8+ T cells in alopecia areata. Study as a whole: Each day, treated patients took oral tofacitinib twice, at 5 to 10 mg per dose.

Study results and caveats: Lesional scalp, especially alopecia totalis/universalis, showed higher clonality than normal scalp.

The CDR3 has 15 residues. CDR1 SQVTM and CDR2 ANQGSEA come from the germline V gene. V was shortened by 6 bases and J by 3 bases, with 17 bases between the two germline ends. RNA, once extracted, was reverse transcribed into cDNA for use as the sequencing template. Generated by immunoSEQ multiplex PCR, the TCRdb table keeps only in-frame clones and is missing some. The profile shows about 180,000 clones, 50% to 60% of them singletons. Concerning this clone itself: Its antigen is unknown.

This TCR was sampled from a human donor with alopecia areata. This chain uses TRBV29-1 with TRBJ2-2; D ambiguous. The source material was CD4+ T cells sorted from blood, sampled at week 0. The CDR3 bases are TGCAGCGTACGGTATGAAGGCCCGCACACCGGGGAGCTGTTTTTT. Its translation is CSVRYEGPHTGELFF.